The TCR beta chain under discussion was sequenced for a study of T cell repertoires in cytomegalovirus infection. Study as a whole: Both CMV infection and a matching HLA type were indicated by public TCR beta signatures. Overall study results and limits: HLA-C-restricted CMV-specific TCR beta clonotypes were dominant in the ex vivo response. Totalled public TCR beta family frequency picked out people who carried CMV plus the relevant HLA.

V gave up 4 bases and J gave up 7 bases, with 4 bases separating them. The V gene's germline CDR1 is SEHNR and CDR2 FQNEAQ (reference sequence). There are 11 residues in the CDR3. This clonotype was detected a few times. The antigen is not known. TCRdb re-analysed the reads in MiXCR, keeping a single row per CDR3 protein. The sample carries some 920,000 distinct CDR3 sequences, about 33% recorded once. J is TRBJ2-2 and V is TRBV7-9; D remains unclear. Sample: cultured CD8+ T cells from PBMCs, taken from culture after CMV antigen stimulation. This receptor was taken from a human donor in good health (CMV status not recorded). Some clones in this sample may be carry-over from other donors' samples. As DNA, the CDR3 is TGTGCCAGCAGCTATGACGGGGAGCTGTTTTTT. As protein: CASSYDGELFF.